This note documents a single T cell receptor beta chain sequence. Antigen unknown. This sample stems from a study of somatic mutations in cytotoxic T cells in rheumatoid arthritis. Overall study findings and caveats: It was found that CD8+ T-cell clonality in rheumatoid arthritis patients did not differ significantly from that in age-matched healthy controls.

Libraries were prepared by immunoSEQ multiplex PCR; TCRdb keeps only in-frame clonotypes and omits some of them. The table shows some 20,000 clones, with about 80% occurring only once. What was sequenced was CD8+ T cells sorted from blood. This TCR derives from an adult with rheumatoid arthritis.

The CDR3 region is CASSFTGASGNTIYF. CDR3 in DNA: TGTGCCAGCAGCTTTACCGGGGCCTCTGGAAACACCATATATTTT. V usage is TRBV7-9 and J usage is TRBJ1-3; the D gene is possibly TRBD1 (5 bases). The germline V gene encodes CDR1 SEHNR and CDR2 FQNEAQ (reference sequence). V was clipped by 3 bases and J by 0 bases, with 9 bases between them. The CDR3 runs to 15 residues. Using reference TRBV7-9 and TRBJ1-3 for the parts outside the CDR3, the full variable domain is DTGVSQNPRHKITKRGQNVTFRCDPISEHNRLYWYRQTLGQGPEFLTYFQNEAQLEKSRLLSDRFSAERPKGSFSTLEIQRTEQGDSAMYLCASSFTGASGNTIYFGEGSWLTVV.